The 19 T cell receptor beta chains presented below share a single source sample, sequenced in a study of T cell clonality in common variable immunodeficiency. TCRdb keeps only in-frame clones here, not all; method: immunoSEQ multiplex PCR. This sample has 30,000 to 40,000 clones, each found more than once. Sequenced: peripheral blood mononuclear cells. The origin of the receptors is a person aged 18-70 years in good health.

Ten or more counts support this clone. The CDR3 end is not reached by the read, which stops 3 residues before it; the germline J gene fills it in. The rearrangement links TRBV2 to TRBJ2-3; D might be TRBD2 (7 bases). Per germline, CDR1 SNHLY and CDR2 FYNNEI. Trimming shortened V by 8 bases and J by 2 bases, and 17 bases separated the two germline ends. The CDR3 has 15 amino acids. The sequenced part of the CDR3 DNA is TGTGCCAGCGGGCCCCCGGGGGGCATCACAGATACG. This sequence encodes CASGPPGGITDT. In full, the CDR3 reads CASGPPGGITDTQYF.

This clone occurred a few times. CDR3 loop: CASSEAQGPGSPLFF. The CDR3 DNA, read in part, is TGTGCCAGCAGTGAAGCGCAGGGCCCGGGTTCACCA. The genes are TRBV2 and TRBJ1-4; TRBD1 is a possible D gene (5 bases). The read halts 3 residues ahead of the CDR3 end, with the missing end drawn from the germline J gene. The CDR3 sequence is 15 residues long. Germline V CDR1 and CDR2: SNHLY, FYNNEI.

The sample holds many counts of this clone. With the read ending 3 residues before the CDR3 end, the germline J gene is used to fill in that end. The gene calls are TRBV30 and TRBJ1-2, with D unresolved. The V and J ends lost 4 bases and 7 bases respectively, with 19 bases between them. The length of the CDR3 is 14 residues. Germline CDR1 reads GTSNPN; CDR2 reads SVGIG (reference sequence). The CDR3 sequence: CAWNLPGVEGGYTF. CDR3 bases read: TGTGCCTGGAACCTACCCGGGGTGGAAGGTGGC. Using reference TRBV30 and TRBJ1-2 for the parts outside the CDR3, the full variable domain is SQTIHQWPATLVQPVGSPLSLECTVEGTSNPNLYWYRQAAGRGLQLLFYSVGIGQISSEVPQNLSASRPQDRQFILSSKKLLLSDSGFYLCAWNLPGVEGGYTFGSGTRLTVV.

This clone appeared many times. Coverage ceases 3 residues before the CDR3 finishes, and the germline J gene fills in the end. The gene calls are TRBV7-8 and TRBJ1-4, with D perhaps matching TRBD1 (5 bases). V was pared by 4 bases and J by 4 bases, with 13 bases between. This CDR3 spans 15 amino acids. Germline V gene lookup returns CDR1 SGHVS and CDR2 FQNEAQ. The CDR3 loop is CASSSETDRNEKLFF. CDR3 DNA (partial): TGTGCCAGCAGCTCCGAGACAGATCGTAATGAAAAA.

This clone was observed many times. Read data end 3 residues before the CDR3 end; the end is taken from the germline J gene. The chain is built from TRBV7-2 and TRBJ1-1; D remains unclear. The CDR3 has 15 residues. CDR1 and CDR2 from the germline V gene are SGHTA and FQGNSA. V lost 5 bases to trimming and J lost 5 bases, with 18 bases between them. CDR3 sequence reads: CASSLGGSSGTEAFF. CDR3 bases read: TGTGCCAGCAGCCTCGGAGGCTCCTCGGGGACTGAA. The whole variable domain, filled in from reference TRBV7-2 and TRBJ1-1, reads GAGVSQSPSNKVTEKGKDVELRCDPISGHTALYWYRQSLGQGLEFLIYFQGNSAPDKSGLPSDRFSAERTGGSVSTLTIQRTQQEDSAVYLCASSLGGSSGTEAFFGQGTRLTVV.

This clone came up many times. The sequenced fragment ends 3 residues before the CDR3 boundary, so the rest is inferred from the germline J gene. This chain uses TRBV7-9 with TRBJ1-1; D not certain. This CDR3 comprises 13 residues. CDR1 is SEHNR and CDR2 is FQNEAQ in the germline V gene (reference sequence). Trimming removed 6 bases from V and 1 base from J, with 9 bases in between. The part of the CDR3 DNA that was read is TGTGCCAGCAGATATACAACGAACACTGAA. Translation gives CASRYTTNTE. The whole CDR3 sequence reads CASRYTTNTEAFF.

This clone was seen at least ten times. The read ends 3 residues early relative to the CDR3; the germline J gene fills the gap. The chain employs TRBV23-1 and TRBJ1-5; D might be TRBD1 (5 bases). TRBV23-1 is noted as an ORF with a role that remains uncertain. This CDR3 is built from 17 residues. V was shortened by 3 bases and J by 6 bases, with 21 bases between the two germline ends. The CDR3 reads CASSHSVDRSYGQPQHF. CDR3 bases read: TGCGCCAGCAGTCATTCGGTTGACAGAAGTTACGGTCAGCCC.

In its sample, this clone was seen many times. The missing CDR3 end, 3 residues past where the read stops, is filled in from the germline J gene. V usage is TRBV7-2 and J usage is TRBJ2-3; D may be TRBD2 (6 bases). Germline CDR1 is SGHTA and CDR2 is FQGNSA. The V end lost 5 bases, the J end lost 4 bases, and 10 bases lay between the germline ends. The CDR3 loop spans 13 amino acids. The DNA read from the CDR3 is TGTGCCAGCAGCCGACTAGGGCCAGATACG. Translation: CASSRLGPDT. The whole CDR3 sequence is CASSRLGPDTQYF.

The sample holds many counts of this clone. The sequence runs out 3 residues before the end of the CDR3; the remainder is reconstructed from the germline J gene. The chain employs TRBV19 and TRBJ1-5; no reliable D call. The CDR3 totals 13 residues. The germline V gene has CDR1 LNHDA and CDR2 SQIVND (reference sequence). Trimming stripped 4 bases from V and 7 bases from J, with 11 bases between. The CDR3 here is CASSRADWQPQHF. The DNA read from the CDR3 is TGTGCCAGTAGTAGAGCCGACTGGCAGCCC.

In this sample, this clone turned up many times. The read terminates 3 residues ahead of where the CDR3 ends, so the germline J gene completes it. The rearrangement links TRBV20-1 to TRBJ1-5; a weak D match, TRBD1 (5 bases). V lost 5 bases, J lost 6 bases, and 17 bases lay in between. Germline loops: CDR1 DFQATT, CDR2 SNEGSKA (reference sequence). The CDR3 runs 14 residues. CDR3 sequence reads: CSAPTGGVGQPQHF. The DNA read from the CDR3 is TGCAGTGCTCCGACCGGGGGGGTAGGTCAGCCC.

This clone was recorded many times. The sequence runs out 3 residues before the end of the CDR3; the remainder is reconstructed from the germline J gene. The genes are TRBV27 and TRBJ2-5, with 7 bases that match TRBD2. CDR3 size: 13 residues. Germline V gene lookup returns CDR1 MNHEY and CDR2 SMNVEV (reference sequence). V lost 8 bases, J lost 5 bases, and 8 bases stayed unmatched. CDR3: CASRQSGIETQYF. Incomplete CDR3 DNA: TGTGCCAGCCGGCAGAGCGGGATTGAGACC.

This clone was counted many times. Read sequence stops 3 residues before the CDR3 end, and the germline J gene provides the missing end. The rearrangement links TRBV11-2 to TRBJ2-7, with 8 bases lining up with TRBD2. The junction had 5 bases not matched to a gene; V was cut back by 2 bases and J by 2 bases. Looked up from germline, CDR1 is SGHAT and CDR2 is FQNNGV. This CDR3 has 15 amino acids. The CDR3 DNA, read in part, is TGTGCCAGCAGCTTACAGACTAGCGTAACCTACGAG. Amino acids: CASSLQTSVTYE. The full CDR3 protein is CASSLQTSVTYEQYF.

This clone came up many times. The read gets to within 3 residues of the CDR3 end, and the germline J gene fills in the rest. V usage is TRBV20-1 and J usage is TRBJ2-3, with 11 bases fitting TRBD2. Germline V CDR1 and CDR2: DFQATT, SNEGSKA (reference sequence). The junction had 7 bases not matched to a gene; V was cut back by 6 bases and J by 8 bases. The CDR3 is 13 residues long. The CDR3 bases that were read are TGCAGTGCGCCTGGCCTAGCGGGGGGTACG. Translated: CSAPGLAGGT. The CDR3 as a whole reads CSAPGLAGGTQYF.

In its sample, this clone was seen many times. Sequencing ends 3 residues short of the CDR3 end; the germline J gene provides the rest. V usage is TRBV7-3 and J usage is TRBJ2-1; D not resolved. V lost 5 bases to trimming and J lost 9 bases, with 14 bases between them. Germline assignment: CDR1 SGHTA and CDR2 FQGTGA. This CDR3 comprises 13 residues. The CDR3: CASSVDLHAEQFF. The part of the CDR3 DNA that was read is TGTGCCAGCAGCGTCGACTTGCACGCTGAG. Looking up the rest from reference TRBV7-3 and TRBJ2-1 gives the full variable domain: GAGVSQTPSNKVTEKGKYVELRCDPISGHTALYWYRQSLGQGPEFLIYFQGTGAADDSGLPNDRFFAVRPEGSVSTLKIQRTERGDSAVYLCASSVDLHAEQFFGPGTRLTVL.

This clone has ten or more counts. The CDR3 end falls 3 residues outside the read, so it is completed with the germline J gene. The chain has TRBV20-1 and TRBJ2-1; D possibly corresponds to TRBD2 (5 bases). The CDR3 extends over 14 amino acids. V lost 1 base to trimming and J lost 5 bases, with 12 bases between them. Germline V gene lookup returns CDR1 DFQATT and CDR2 SNEGSKA (reference sequence). The part of the CDR3 DNA that was read is TGCAGTGCTAGAGCACTAGTGGAACACAATGAG. This gives the protein CSARALVEHNE. The CDR3 in full is CSARALVEHNEQFF.

This clone was observed many times. The read terminates 3 residues before the CDR3 end, so the remaining end is supplied by the germline J gene. The genes are TRBV10-3 and TRBJ2-7; 10 bases map to TRBD2. Germline V lookup: CDR1 ENHRY, CDR2 SYGVKD. V lost 2 bases to trimming and J lost 6 bases; unmatched junction nucleotides: 7. The CDR3 spans 15 residues. The CDR3 spells CAISENLAGAGEQYF. The CDR3 DNA, read in part, is TGTGCCATCAGTGAGAATCTAGCGGGAGCTGGCGAG.

This clone has a count of ten or more. The sequence runs out 3 residues before the end of the CDR3; the remainder is reconstructed from the germline J gene. The V call is TRBV19, the J call TRBJ2-3, with D possibly being TRBD2 (5 bases). This CDR3 has 17 residues. Trimming removed 3 bases at V and 0 bases at J, with 16 bases between. Germline V lookup: CDR1 LNHDA, CDR2 SQIVND (reference sequence). The part of the CDR3 DNA that was read is TGTGCCAGTAGTATGGTCCGAACTAGAGCTAGCACAGATACG. It yields the protein CASSMVRTRASTDT. In full, the CDR3 reads CASSMVRTRASTDTQYF.

There are many counts of this clone. The read stops 3 residues short of the end of the CDR3; the missing end is completed from the germline J gene. The gene calls are TRBV11-2 and TRBJ1-1, with TRBD1 identical over 7 bases. The germline V gene encodes CDR1 SGHAT and CDR2 FQNNGV. With 5 bases clipped from V and 0 bases from J, the junction kept 6 bases outside the gene matches. The CDR3 sequence is 15 residues long. The CDR3 loop is CASSTAGQMNTEAFF. The DNA read from the CDR3 is TGTGCCAGCAGCACGGCGGGACAGATGAACACTGAA. Complete variable domain (other parts from reference TRBV11-2 and TRBJ1-1): EAGVAQSPRYKIIEKRQSVAFWCNPISGHATLYWYQQILGQGPKLLIQFQNNGVVDDSQLPKDRFSAERLKGVDSTLKIQPAKLEDSAVYLCASSTAGQMNTEAFFGQGTRLTVV.

In its sample, this clone was seen many times. A junction end diverges from the germline sequence, so it may reflect a read error. From the germline J gene comes the end of the CDR3, since the read stops 3 residues before it. The chain has TRBV4-2 and TRBJ2-7; TRBD1 aligns across 8 bases. Germline values: CDR1 LGHNA, CDR2 YNFKEQ. This CDR3 comprises 15 residues. The sequenced CDR3 bases are TGCGCCAGCAGCCAAGATACAGGGGGCTCCTACGAG. This translates into CASSQDTGGSYE. The CDR3 in its entirety is CASSQDTGGSYEQYF.